These 27 T cell receptor beta chains were all obtained from the same sample, sequenced in a study of glioma-infiltrating T cells. Using RNA template, CDR3s of TCR alpha and beta were amplified with iRepertoire arm-PCR. TCRdb reprocessed the multiplex PCR reads via MiXCR and lists one record per CDR3 protein. The repertoire has more than 350,000 distinct CDR3 sequences, roughly two fifths of them found once; the top ten carry 12%. Material for sequencing was glioma tissue, nonneoplastic brain tissue, or PBMCs (not recorded which). These receptors all stem from a human donor with low-grade glioma or glioblastoma, undergoing nonglioma brain surgery, or in good health (not recorded which).

There are many counts of this clonotype. This chain uses TRBV10-3 with TRBJ2-3; 8 nucleotides match TRBD1. The CDR3 is made up of 11 amino acids. Germline-derived CDR1 and CDR2 are ENHRY and SYGVKD. The J segment lost 6 bases and the V segment lost 8 bases, leaving 1 base of the junction unmatched. The DNA of the CDR3 is TGTGCCATCGGACAGGGCGATACGCAGTATTTT. It translates to CAIGQGDTQYF.

Regarding this clonotype: Because the CDR3 is missing its conserved closing phenylalanine or tryptophan, this is likely a read error. CDR3 protein: CSANKLGAVSNQPQHL. DNA of the CDR3: TGCAGTGCTAACAAATTGGGGGCCGTCAGCAATCAGCCCCAGCATTTA. This rearrangement joins TRBV20-1 to TRBJ1-5; possible D gene TRBD1, 6 bases. Germline V gene sequence: CDR1 DFQATT, CDR2 SNEGSKA (reference sequence). The CDR3 is made up of 16 amino acids. The germline V and J ends were trimmed by 4 bases and 1 base, with 17 bases remaining between them.

This clonotype was seen a handful of times. The rearrangement links TRBV29-1 to TRBJ2-2; D is uncertain. Deletions cut 4 bases from V and 0 bases from J, with 6 bases between. Germline assignment: CDR1 SQVTM and CDR2 ANQGSEA. The CDR3 has 13 amino acids. This CDR3 is CSVGEPNTGELFF. The DNA of the CDR3 is TGCAGCGTTGGAGAACCGAACACCGGGGAGCTGTTTTTT.

This clonotype occurred a few times. A much larger clone lies one base from this, so it may be a read error. CDR3 residues: CASSLSSLNTGAFF. As DNA, the CDR3 is TGTGCCAGCAGTTTATCGTCTCTGAACACTGGAGCTTTCTTT. The chain recombines TRBV27 with TRBJ1-1; no definite D call. Germline V lookup: CDR1 MNHEY, CDR2 SMNVEV (reference sequence). This CDR3 region has 14 residues.

In its sample, this clonotype was seen many times. This chain uses TRBV20-1 with TRBJ2-3; possibly TRBD1 for D (5 bases). V was clipped by 3 bases and J by 5 bases, with 12 bases between them. Germline CDR1 is DFQATT and CDR2 is SNEGSKA (reference sequence). This CDR3 spans 13 amino acids. This chain's CDR3 is CSASLGPGDTQYF. The CDR3 nucleotides read TGCAGTGCTAGCTTGGGGCCGGGAGATACGCAGTATTTT.

In this sample, this clonotype turned up once. Possible read error: a much larger clone is one base away. The V call is TRBV6-5, the J call TRBJ2-7; D is unclear. Per the germline V gene, CDR1 is MNHEY and CDR2 is SVGAGI. This CDR3 spans 13 amino acids. V was shortened by 5 bases and J by 9 bases, with 17 bases between the two germline ends. The CDR3 protein is CASSPSSVNGQYF. For the CDR3, the DNA is TGTGCCAGCAGTCCCTCGTCAGTTAACGGGCAGTACTTC.

This clonotype was counted between two and nine times. The chain joins TRBV24-1 to TRBJ2-3; D is ambiguous. Germline CDR1 is KGHDR and CDR2 is SFDVKD. CDR3 length: 13 amino acids. V dropped 1 base and J dropped 5 bases, with 6 bases sitting between them. The CDR3 bases are TGTGCCACCAGTGATTTATGGGGAGATACGCAGTATTTT. Amino acid sequence: CATSDLWGDTQYF.

The table lists this clonotype with a few counts. The chain has TRBV25-1 and TRBJ2-4; 8 bases are shared with TRBD1. The CDR3 is made up of 16 amino acids. V shed 4 bases, J shed 0 bases, and the junction held 5 bases outside the gene matches. Germline V gene data show CDR1 as MGHDK and CDR2 as SYGVNS. The CDR3 reads CASSGGTGEAKNIQYF. CDR3 sequence (DNA): TGTGCCAGCAGTGGAGGGACAGGAGAAGCCAAAAACATTCAGTACTTC.

Worth noting for this clonotype: This may come from a read error, since a much larger clone is one base off. This sequence joins TRBV20-1 and TRBJ1-6; 8 positions agree with TRBD1. The CDR3 length is 14 residues. Germline CDR1 is DFQATT and CDR2 is SNEGSKA (reference sequence). In nucleotides, the CDR3 is TGCGGTGCCCGGCAGAGGACAGGGAGCTCACCCCTCCACTTT. Its translation: CGARQRTGSSPLHF.

This clonotype showed up many times. The chain has TRBV20-1 and TRBJ1-1; D is possibly TRBD1 (5 bases). Germline CDR1 DFQATT, CDR2 SNEGSKA (reference sequence). This CDR3 has 12 amino acids. Trimming took off 6 bases at V and 3 bases at J, with 11 bases between the two ends. CDR3 sequence: CSAKVGDTEAFF. In DNA, the CDR3 is TGCAGTGCCAAGGTGGGGGACACTGAAGCTTTCTTT.

This clonotype was seen only a few times. This chain joins TRBV10-3 and TRBJ2-2; D may be TRBD2 (5 bases). CDR3 length: 15 residues. Trimming took off 1 base at V and 3 bases at J, with 9 bases between the two ends. CDR1 and CDR2 (germline): ENHRY, SYGVKD. The CDR3, as DNA: TGTGCCATCAGTGAGTATGGGAGCGACACCGGGGAGCTGTTTTTT. It encodes CAISEYGSDTGELFF.

CDR3 region: CASSHPGTLIMTGELFF. As DNA, the CDR3 is TGCGCCAGCAGCCATCCCGGGACACTGATAATGACCGGGGAGCTGTTTTTT. The J gene is TRBJ2-2, the V gene TRBV4-1; D is perhaps TRBD1 (6 bases). CDR3 size: 17 residues. The ends were cut back, 3 bases at V and 5 bases at J, with 19 bases in the middle. Per the germline V gene, CDR1 is MGHRA and CDR2 is YSYEKL.

This clonotype was detected many times. The chain links TRBV27 to TRBJ2-7, with D perhaps TRBD2 (5 bases). The V and J ends lost 5 bases and 5 bases respectively, with 16 bases between them. CDR3 length equals 14 residues. CDR1 and CDR2 from the germline V gene are MNHEY and SMNVEV (reference sequence). CDR3 coding DNA: TGTGCCAGCAGTCCATGGGCAGCCGGGGACGAGCAGTACTTC. Amino acids: CASSPWAAGDEQYF.

This clonotype came up many times. The chain carries TRBV20-1 and TRBJ1-5; TRBD1 is a possible D gene (5 bases). Germline V gives CDR1 DFQATT, CDR2 SNEGSKA (reference sequence). The CDR3 runs 15 residues. Between the trimmed V and J ends, which lost 0 bases and 5 bases, there was a span of 14 bases. CDR3 protein: CSARDLQGTDQPQHF. Written as DNA, the CDR3 is TGCAGTGCTAGAGATCTCCAGGGTACCGATCAGCCCCAGCATTTT.

This clonotype was seen a few times. The chain carries TRBV20-1 and TRBJ2-7; weak D call: TRBD2 (6 bases). From germline, CDR1 is DFQATT and CDR2 SNEGSKA (reference sequence). V was trimmed by 3 bases and J by 0 bases, leaving 9 bases between them. The CDR3 totals 13 residues. The CDR3 here is CSASRRDSYEQYF. CDR3 in DNA: TGCAGTGCTAGCAGGAGGGACTCCTACGAGCAGTACTTC.

On this clonotype itself: Given a much more abundant clone one base away, this may be a read error. It is likely a read error, because the conserved phenylalanine at the end of the CDR3 is missing. This sequence joins TRBV28 and TRBJ2-5; no clear D. The CDR3 is 11 amino acids. The germline V gene has CDR1 MDHEN and CDR2 SYDVKM. The V and J ends lost 3 bases and 6 bases respectively, with 5 bases between them. The CDR3 spells CASSFGQTQYL. CDR3 in DNA: TGTGCCAGCAGTTTCGGACAGACCCAGTACCTC.

Points on this clonotype: One junction end disagrees with the germline gene, perhaps due to a read error. The rearrangement uses TRBV7-7 and TRBJ1-1; D not certain. CDR1 and CDR2 from the germline V gene are SSHAT and FNYEAQ (reference sequence). The CDR3 loop spans 15 amino acids. In DNA form, the CDR3 reads TGCGCCAGCAGCGACTTGGGGAGGGCCGCCTTCGTAGCTTTCTTT. Translating gives CASSDLGRAAFVAFF.

The table lists this clonotype with a count of one. The genes are TRBV6-2 or TRBV6-3 and TRBJ2-6, with D hard to call. Germline CDR1 and CDR2: MNHEY and SVGEGT. The V end was cut by 6 bases, the J end by 0 bases, with 9 bases between. The CDR3 is made up of 15 amino acids. The CDR3 sequence is CASSFSFSGANVLTF. CDR3 DNA: TGTGCCAGCAGCTTCTCGTTCTCTGGGGCCAACGTCCTGACTTTC.

The rearrangement uses TRBV20-1 and TRBJ2-7, with D possibly matching TRBD1 (6 bases). Germline V lookup: CDR1 DFQATT, CDR2 SNEGSKA (reference sequence). V was trimmed by 4 bases and J by 5 bases, leaving 18 bases between them. CDR3 size: 14 residues. CDR3 bases: TGCAGTGCTAAGGACCGGGACAATCAGAACGAGCAGTACTTC. This sequence encodes CSAKDRDNQNEQYF.

The CDR3 region has the DNA TGTGCCAGCAGTTACCTCGGGACGAACACTGAAGCTTTCTTT. This encodes CASSYLGTNTEAFF. V and J are TRBV27 and TRBJ1-1; TRBD1 might be the D (5 bases). With 4 bases removed from V and 1 base from J, the gap between germline ends came to 10 bases. The V gene's germline CDR1 is MNHEY and CDR2 SMNVEV (reference sequence). The length of the CDR3 is 14 residues.

This clonotype has only a few counts. This rearrangement joins TRBV5-4 to TRBJ1-5; D call uncertain. V lost 3 bases, J lost 2 bases, and 15 bases lay in between. Germline CDR1 reads SGHNT; CDR2 reads YYREEE (reference sequence). The CDR3 has 16 amino acids. This chain's CDR3 is CASSSGPGVGNQPQHF. CDR3 DNA: TGTGCCAGCAGCTCCGGCCCCGGCGTGGGCAATCAGCCCCAGCATTTT.

The V and J genes are TRBV30 and TRBJ2-2, with unresolved D. Germline CDR1 is GTSNPN and CDR2 is SVGIG (reference sequence). The V gene lost 3 bases and the J gene lost 0 bases, with 8 bases spanning the gap. CDR3 length equals 14 residues. In nucleotides, the CDR3 is TGTGCCTGGAGGCCGGTGGCGAACACCGGGGAGCTGTTTTTT. Amino acid sequence: CAWRPVANTGELFF.

This clonotype was counted only a few times. The chain uses TRBV9 and TRBJ1-1; D is ambiguous. The CDR3 extends over 14 amino acids. The V end was cut by 3 bases, the J end by 0 bases, with 9 bases between. Looked up from germline, CDR1 is SGDLS and CDR2 is YYNGEE. The CDR3 here is CASSAYQMNTEAFF. In nucleotides, the CDR3 is TGTGCCAGCAGCGCTTACCAAATGAACACTGAAGCTTTCTTT.

This clonotype occurred a few times. The gene calls are TRBV7-9 and TRBJ2-1, with D maybe TRBD1 (6 bases). CDR1 SEHNR and CDR2 FQNEAQ come from the germline V gene (reference sequence). V lost 1 base, J lost 14 bases, and 12 bases lay in between. This CDR3 contains 12 residues. The CDR3 bases are TGTGCCAGCAGCTTAGTACAGGGAAGGAAGTTCTTC. The encoded protein is CASSLVQGRKFF.

V gene TRBV11-2 combines with J gene TRBJ1-2, with D unresolved. The V end lost 5 bases, the J end lost 6 bases, and 13 bases lay between the germline ends. The CDR3 loop spans 13 amino acids. CDR1 and CDR2 from the germline V gene are SGHAT and FQNNGV. The CDR3 sequence is CASSRLHMDGYTF. CDR3 DNA sequence: TGTGCCAGCAGCCGACTCCACATGGATGGCTACACCTTC. Combining the CDR3 with reference TRBV11-2 and TRBJ1-2 gives the whole variable domain EAGVAQSPRYKIIEKRQSVAFWCNPISGHATLYWYQQILGQGPKLLIQFQNNGVVDDSQLPKDRFSAERLKGVDSTLKIQPAKLEDSAVYLCASSRLHMDGYTFGSGTRLTVV.

The V and J genes are TRBV18 and TRBJ2-7, with unresolved D. V lost 3 bases to trimming and J lost 3 bases, with 9 bases between them. Germline V gene data show CDR1 as KGHSH and CDR2 as LQKENI. The CDR3 is 13 residues long. The DNA of the CDR3 is TGTGCCAGCTCACCGAGTGTAGTCTACGAGCAGTACTTC. It yields the protein CASSPSVVYEQYF.

In the case of this clonotype: A read error may explain this, as a much larger clone is one base away. The rearrangement links TRBV27 to TRBJ2-1; 9 nucleotides line up with TRBD1. The DNA end is a closer match to TRBJ2-7, so the J assignment may be wrong. This CDR3 spans 13 amino acids. Germline assignment: CDR1 MNHEY and CDR2 SMNVEV (reference sequence). The CDR3: CARRLQGADEQYF. In nucleotides, the CDR3 is TGTGCCAGGAGGTTACAGGGGGCTGACGAGCAGTACTTC.